One and the same sample provided the 30 T cell receptor beta chains below, sequenced in a study of T cell changes during pregnancy in multiple sclerosis. Repertoires were generated with immunoSEQ multiplex PCR, while TCRdb's copy carries only in-frame clones and drops some. Here the sample spans tens of thousands of clones, nearly 90% being singletons. The sample was CD4+ T cells from peripheral blood mononuclear cells, taken in the second trimester of pregnancy. These receptors were obtained from a female donor with multiple sclerosis, enrolled in a pregnancy study.

The rearrangement links TRBV7-2 to TRBJ1-4, with D tentatively TRBD1 (5 bases). The germline gives CDR1 SGHTA, CDR2 FQGNSA. Trimming took off 1 base at V and 8 bases at J, with 11 bases between the two ends. This CDR3 spans 14 amino acids. CDR3 in amino acids: CASSLVGGWEKLFF. CDR3 coding DNA: TGTGCCAGCAGCTTAGTGGGGGGTTGGGAAAAACTGTTTTTT.

As to this clone: Compared with germline, one end of the junction differs, possibly owing to a read error. The chain employs TRBV5-3 and TRBJ1-2; 8 nucleotides line up with TRBD1. TRBV5-3 is assigned to the ORF class and has an uncertain function. This CDR3 has 12 residues. CDR3: CARSSPGTGSSF. The CDR3 bases are TGTGCCAGAAGTTCCCCGGGGACAGGTTCTTCCTTC.

The chain is built from TRBV27 and TRBJ2-7, with 7 nucleotides matching TRBD1. Per the germline V gene, CDR1 is MNHEY and CDR2 is SMNVEV (reference sequence). V was pared by 4 bases and J by 6 bases, with 24 bases of the junction left unmatched. This CDR3 region has 19 residues. In nucleotides, the CDR3 is TGTGCCAGCAGTTCCCTGGGGTACAGAGGGGGCGCTCATCCTGGCGAGCAGTACTTC. Protein product: CASSSLGYRGGAHPGEQYF.

This chain links TRBV18 with TRBJ2-6, with D tentatively TRBD1 (6 bases). The CDR3 is made up of 17 amino acids. Germline values: CDR1 KGHSH, CDR2 LQKENI. V was clipped by 2 bases and J by 0 bases, with 11 bases between them. This chain's CDR3 is CASSPNRAFSGANVLTF. The CDR3 nucleotides read TGTGCCAGCTCACCAAACAGGGCTTTCTCTGGGGCCAACGTCCTGACTTTC. The full variable domain, completed using reference TRBV18 and TRBJ2-6, is NAGVMQNPRHLVRRRGQEARLRCSPMKGHSHVYWYRQLPEEGLKFMVYLQKENIIDESGMPKERFSAEFPKEGPSILRIQQVVRGDSAAYFCASSPNRAFSGANVLTFGAGSRLTVL.

The chain employs TRBV28 and TRBJ1-5; D is undetermined. The germline gives CDR1 MDHEN, CDR2 SYDVKM. Trimming stripped 1 base from V and 11 bases from J, with 18 bases between. The CDR3 is made up of 15 amino acids. In DNA, the CDR3 is TGTGCCAGCAGTTTATTGGTCGGATCGGCGGGTTCCCAGCATTTT. Translated: CASSLLVGSAGSQHF.

This clone was detected a few times. CDR3 bases: TGTGCCAGTAAAGGGGGACTACGCTTAAACACTGAAGCTTTCTTT. Encoded protein: CASKGGLRLNTEAFF. This chain joins TRBV19 and TRBJ1-1; D perhaps matches TRBD1 (6 bases). From germline, CDR1 is LNHDA and CDR2 SQIVND (reference sequence). CDR3 size: 15 residues. Trimming shortened V by 7 bases and J by 2 bases, and 17 bases separated the two germline ends. The full variable domain, in which reference TRBV19 and TRBJ1-1 provide the parts outside the CDR3, is DGGITQSPKYLFRKEGQNVTLSCEQNLNHDAMYWYRQDPGQGLRLIYYSQIVNDFQKGDIAEGYSVSREKKESFPLTVTSAQKNPTAFYLCASKGGLRLNTEAFFGQGTRLTVV.

This clone has only one observation. The DNA for the CDR3 is TGTGCCAGTAGTATTAGCAAGACAGCTAGGATCTACGAGCAGTACTTC. Translation gives CASSISKTARIYEQYF. The rearrangement links TRBV19 to TRBJ2-7, with D perhaps matching TRBD1 (5 bases). Germline lookup yields CDR1 LNHDA and CDR2 SQIVND (reference sequence). Trimming left V 3 bases short and J 3 bases short, with 18 bases between. The CDR3 is 16 residues long.

This sequence joins TRBV5-1 and TRBJ2-5, with D possibly being TRBD1 (6 bases). V shed 5 bases and J shed 0 bases, with 11 bases lying between them. This CDR3 comprises 14 residues. Per germline, CDR1 SGHRS and CDR2 YFSETQ. CDR3 sequence (DNA): TGCGCCAGCAGACCGGACAGTAACCAAGAGACCCAGTACTTC. This gives the protein CASRPDSNQETQYF.

This clone occurred once. The rearrangement uses TRBV4-3 and TRBJ1-6; D may be TRBD1 (6 bases). The germline gives CDR1 LGHNA, CDR2 YSLEER. The V gene lost 3 bases and the J gene lost 11 bases, with 11 bases spanning the gap. The CDR3 runs to 13 residues. CDR3 nucleotides: TGCGCCAGCAGCCACTCAGGGGATGCACCCCTCCACTTT. It yields the protein CASSHSGDAPLHF.

V and J are TRBV7-2 and TRBJ2-1; no clear D. Germline values: CDR1 SGHTA, CDR2 FQGNSA. The CDR3 has 11 residues. Trimming took off 5 bases at V and 9 bases at J, with 8 bases between the two ends. The CDR3 here is CASSNQVEQFF. As DNA, the CDR3 is TGTGCCAGCAGCAATCAGGTTGAGCAGTTCTTC.

The chain carries TRBV6-6 and TRBJ1-1, with D perhaps matching TRBD1 (5 bases). This CDR3 has 15 residues. CDR1 is MNHNY, CDR2 SVGAGI, per germline (reference sequence). Trimming left V 2 bases short and J 5 bases short, with 15 bases between. The chain's CDR3 is CASSYALGGGTEAFF. The CDR3 DNA follows: TGTGCCAGCAGTTACGCCCTGGGGGGGGGTACTGAAGCTTTCTTT.

CDR3 DNA sequence: TGCAGTGCGGTACAGGGGAGACTGTTTTTT. Translation gives CSAVQGRLFF. The rearrangement uses TRBV20-1 and TRBJ1-4, with TRBD1 identical over 7 bases. Germline V gene data show CDR1 as DFQATT and CDR2 as SNEGSKA (reference sequence). Trimming removed 6 bases from V and 13 bases from J; junction bases left unmatched: 5. CDR3 length equals 10 residues.

This clone was seen more than once but under ten times. The chain couples TRBV10-2 to TRBJ2-3, with TRBD2 matching over 7 bases. Per germline, CDR1 WSHSY and CDR2 SAAADI. The CDR3 has 14 amino acids. V was pared by 6 bases and J by 4 bases, with 7 bases of the junction left unmatched. CDR3 coding DNA: TGCGCCAGCAGACGGGGGGTCGGGGCAGATACGCAGTATTTT. It codes for CASRRGVGADTQYF.

This chain joins TRBV18 and TRBJ2-3; 7 bases fit TRBD1. Germline V gene lookup returns CDR1 KGHSH and CDR2 LQKENI. V lost 9 bases and J lost 3; bases outside the gene matches: 9. CDR3 size: 14 residues. For the CDR3, the DNA is TGTGCCAGTTCCCGACAGGGCGCAACAGATACGCAGTATTTT. Translated: CASSRQGATDTQYF.

V usage is TRBV7-6 and J usage is TRBJ2-1; 14 bases match TRBD2. This CDR3 region has 16 residues. Germline V gives CDR1 SGHVS, CDR2 FNYEAQ. The V segment lost 5 bases and the J segment 7 bases; nucleotides outside the gene matches: 7. CDR3 nucleotides: TGTGCCAGCAGCCCCCCAGGGACTAGCGGGGGAAATGAGCAGTTCTTC. This gives the protein CASSPPGTSGGNEQFF.

CDR3 sequence reads: CASSQVGRSRGLEKLFF. CDR3 bases: TGTGCCAGCAGCCAAGTTGGGCGGTCCAGGGGGCTGGAAAAACTGTTTTTT. The J gene is TRBJ1-4, the V gene TRBV14; 8 bases match TRBD1. Germline V lookup: CDR1 SGHDN, CDR2 FVKESK. The CDR3 contains 17 residues. With V trimmed by 1 base and J by 8 bases, 12 bases remained unmatched.

The chain is built from TRBV5-1 and TRBJ1-6; TRBD1 aligns across 9 bases. CDR1 is SGHRS, CDR2 YFSETQ, per germline. V lost 0 bases to trimming and J lost 9 bases; unmatched junction nucleotides: 4. CDR3 length equals 15 residues. The CDR3 is CASSLDLTGGSPLHF. Written as DNA, the CDR3 is TGCGCCAGCAGCTTGGACCTGACAGGGGGTTCACCCCTCCACTTT.

The chain is built from TRBV11-1 and TRBJ2-1; the D gene is possibly TRBD2 (6 bases). The CDR3 covers 17 residues. Germline loops: CDR1 SGHAT, CDR2 FQDESV (reference sequence). Trimming took off 0 bases at V and 6 bases at J, with 18 bases between the two ends. CDR3 protein: CASSLAEGRGRFNEQFF. In DNA, the CDR3 is TGTGCCAGCAGCTTAGCGGAGGGTCGGGGTCGGTTCAATGAGCAGTTCTTC.

This clone was recorded only once. The chain couples TRBV11-2 to TRBJ1-2; 7 bases map to TRBD1. Trimming cost V 2 bases and J 7 bases; bases outside gene matches: 7. Germline V gene data show CDR1 as SGHAT and CDR2 as FQNNGV. The CDR3 is 14 amino acids. CDR3 coding DNA: TGTGCCAGCAGCTTACCCGGACAGGTCGGTGGCTACACCTTC. It codes for CASSLPGQVGGYTF.

The chain joins TRBV6-5 to TRBJ1-1, with no clear D. CDR3 length equals 14 residues. Trimming took off 4 bases at V and 0 bases at J, with 9 bases between the two ends. Germline V lookup: CDR1 MNHEY, CDR2 SVGAGI. CDR3 bases: TGTGCCAGCAGTTTGGGCCCTATGAACACTGAAGCTTTCTTT. This gives the protein CASSLGPMNTEAFF.

The table lists this clone with a count of one. J is TRBJ1-3 and V is TRBV18; unclear D gene. Germline CDR1 KGHSH, CDR2 LQKENI. Trimming took 6 bases from V and 0 from J, leaving 12 bases between them. There are 15 residues in the CDR3. CDR3: CASSLGSDSGNTIYF. The CDR3, as DNA: TGTGCCAGCTCTCTGGGCTCCGACTCTGGAAACACCATATATTTT.

This clone was found once. J is TRBJ2-1 and V is TRBV18; maybe TRBD1 (5 bases). Germline assignment: CDR1 KGHSH and CDR2 LQKENI. The CDR3 is 16 residues long. Trimming stripped 2 bases from V and 2 bases from J, with 13 bases between. The DNA for the CDR3 is TGTGCCAGCTCACCAATGGAGACAGCCACCTACAATGAGCAGTTCTTC. It specifies CASSPMETATYNEQFF.

The chain links TRBV6-5 to TRBJ1-1, with D possibly being TRBD1 (5 bases). Germline V gives CDR1 MNHEY, CDR2 SVGAGI. There are 13 residues in the CDR3. Trimming left V 8 bases short and J 8 bases short, with 18 bases between. Here the CDR3 DNA reads TGTGCCAGCGGGGCAGCCACATCGGACGAAGCTTTCTTT. Encoded protein: CASGAATSDEAFF.

The V gene is TRBV5-1, the J gene TRBJ1-2; perhaps TRBD1 as D (5 bases). CDR1 is SGHRS and CDR2 is YFSETQ in the germline V gene. This CDR3 comprises 15 residues. V lost 3 bases to trimming and J lost 0 bases, with 12 bases between them. The chain's CDR3 is CASSWGGTANYGYTF. The CDR3 nucleotides are TGCGCCAGCAGCTGGGGGGGGACCGCTAACTATGGCTACACCTTC.

CDR3 nucleotide sequence: TGCGCCAGCAGCCGCGGGGCTTTGGGTAGCGGGGTTGGAAACATTCAGTACTTC. Amino acid sequence: CASSRGALGSGVGNIQYF. The J gene is TRBJ2-4, the V gene TRBV5-1, with 8 bases aligning to TRBD2. Trimming cost V 4 bases and J 6 bases; bases outside gene matches: 18. Germline assignment: CDR1 SGHRS and CDR2 YFSETQ. This CDR3 is 18 amino acids long.

The chain joins TRBV6-1 to TRBJ2-5; tentative D call: TRBD2 (5 bases). This CDR3 spans 12 amino acids. V was shortened by 8 bases and J by 3 bases, with 10 bases between the two germline ends. Germline V gene data show CDR1 as MNHNS and CDR2 as SASEGT. The CDR3: CASEGQEETQYF. CDR3 in DNA: TGTGCCAGCGAGGGCCAGGAAGAGACCCAGTACTTC.

The J gene is TRBJ2-3, the V gene TRBV5-1; 8 bases match TRBD2. CDR1 and CDR2 (germline): SGHRS, YFSETQ. The CDR3 totals 16 residues. V lost 0 bases and J lost 2; bases outside the gene matches: 5. This CDR3 is CASSLEGGGPTDTQYF. The CDR3 DNA is TGCGCCAGCAGCTTGGAGGGCGGGGGGCCCACAGATACGCAGTATTTT.

The V call is TRBV28, the J call TRBJ2-7; 7 bases match TRBD2. The junction had 6 bases not matched to a gene; V was cut back by 3 bases and J by 4 bases. Looked up from germline, CDR1 is MDHEN and CDR2 is SYDVKM. CDR3 length: 14 residues. CDR3 sequence: CASSFFRGGYEQYF. The CDR3 DNA reads TGTGCCAGCAGTTTTTTCCGCGGGGGTTACGAGCAGTACTTC.

The chain uses TRBV9 and TRBJ2-1; 12 bases match TRBD2. The germline gives CDR1 SGDLS, CDR2 YYNGEE. V dropped 4 bases and J dropped 6; count of bases not matched to a gene: 5. This CDR3 spans 15 amino acids. CDR3 in DNA: TGTGCCAGCAGCCCCAGGACTAGCGGGGTCAATGAGCAGTTCTTC. Protein sequence: CASSPRTSGVNEQFF. Looking up the rest from reference TRBV9 and TRBJ2-1 gives the full variable domain: DSGVTQTPKHLITATGQRVTLRCSPRSGDLSVYWYQQSLDQGLQFLIQYYNGEERAKGNILERFSAQQFPDLHSELNLSSLELGDSALYFCASSPRTSGVNEQFFGPGTRLTVL.

The chain couples TRBV5-1 to TRBJ2-3; D may be TRBD2 (6 bases). Germline V gene data show CDR1 as SGHRS and CDR2 as YFSETQ. The CDR3 is made up of 14 amino acids. Deletions cut 2 bases from V and 8 bases from J, with 15 bases between. CDR3: CASSFWTGEGTQYF. CDR3 nucleotide sequence: TGCGCCAGCAGCTTTTGGACGGGAGAGGGTACGCAGTATTTT.